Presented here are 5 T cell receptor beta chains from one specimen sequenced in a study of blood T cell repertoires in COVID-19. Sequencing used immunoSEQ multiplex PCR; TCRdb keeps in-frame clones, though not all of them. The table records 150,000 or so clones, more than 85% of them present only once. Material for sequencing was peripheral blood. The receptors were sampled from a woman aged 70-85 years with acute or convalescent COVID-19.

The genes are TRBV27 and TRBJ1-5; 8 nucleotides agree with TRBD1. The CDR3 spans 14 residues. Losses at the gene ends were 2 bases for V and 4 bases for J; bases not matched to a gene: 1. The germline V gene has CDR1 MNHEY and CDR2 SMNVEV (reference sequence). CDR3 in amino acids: CASSLQGANQPQHF. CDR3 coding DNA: TGTGCCAGCAGTTTACAGGGGGCGAATCAGCCCCAGCATTTT.

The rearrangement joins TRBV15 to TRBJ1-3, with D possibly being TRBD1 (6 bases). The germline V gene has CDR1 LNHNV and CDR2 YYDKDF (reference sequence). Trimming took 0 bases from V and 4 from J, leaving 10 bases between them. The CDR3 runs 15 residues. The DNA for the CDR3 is TGTGCCACCAGCAGAGAACGGGGGGCAGGAAACACCATATATTTT. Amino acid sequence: CATSRERGAGNTIYF.

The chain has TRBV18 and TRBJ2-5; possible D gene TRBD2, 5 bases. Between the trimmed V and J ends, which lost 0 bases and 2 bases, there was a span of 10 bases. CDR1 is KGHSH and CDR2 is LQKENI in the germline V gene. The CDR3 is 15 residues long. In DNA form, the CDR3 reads TGTGCCAGCTCACCACCCCGGACTCATCAAGAGACCCAGTACTTC. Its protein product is CASSPPRTHQETQYF.

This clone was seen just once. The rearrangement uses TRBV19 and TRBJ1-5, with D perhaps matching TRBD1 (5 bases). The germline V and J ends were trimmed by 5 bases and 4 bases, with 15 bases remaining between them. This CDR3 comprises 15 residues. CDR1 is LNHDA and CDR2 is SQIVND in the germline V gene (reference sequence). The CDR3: CASSSSSDRNQPQHF. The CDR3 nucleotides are TGTGCCAGTAGTTCGAGTTCCGACAGAAATCAGCCCCAGCATTTT.

This CDR3 is CASSHTRQGGYGYTF. DNA of the CDR3: TGTGCCAGCAGCCACACCCGACAGGGGGGCTATGGCTACACCTTC. The V call is TRBV7-2, the J call TRBJ1-2; 9 nucleotides agree with TRBD1. J gave up 4 bases and V 5 bases, and 8 bases lay outside the gene matches. The CDR3 extends over 15 amino acids. Germline CDR1 SGHTA, CDR2 FQGNSA.